The sequence of this TCR beta chain was determined in a study of long-term antiretroviral therapy in people with HIV (dated by TCRdb to the early 2020s). For the wider study: The earliest samples were collected roughly a decade before the 2015 WHO recommendation for immediate ART, at a time when ART was usually postponed until CD4 counts fell. A retrospective serial study tested whether ART initiation and durable HIV suppression were associated with changes in peripheral blood TRB repertoire composition and diversity. Test extractions of a monoclonal T-cell line alongside some 35 polyclonal samples showed no cross-contamination during QIAcube processing. Of the roughly 30 participants with HIV, approximately twelve were female. From some 30 adults with confirmed HIV infection, the cohort provided 150 to 200 cryopreserved PBMC samples, gathered serially across a mean of around 6 years (range 1-12). Study-level results and caveats: Narrower CDR3 length ranges were observed in HIV repertoires than in controls, and an antigen-experienced repertoire with only a slight naive shift after ART was suggested by the network structure. Inferences about post-ART repertoire changes were limited because no data were available on ART adherence, viral resistance or therapy changes. Because pre-ART samples had limited cell numbers, unsorted PBMC were profiled rather than sorted CD4+ and CD8+ T cells. The samples span the years 2004 to 2017, and the ART regimens used may be less effective than current regimens. Starting ART was linked to a significant rise in TRB diversity, yet even with long-term ART the diversity remained significantly lower than in transplant donor controls. Expanded TRB clones identified before ART initiation dominated the repertoire at all time points, although this dominance fluctuated and declined in many PLHIV after ART. Owing to limited PBMC availability, only the TCR beta chain was sequenced, without alpha chain pairing.

The immunoSEQ hsTCRB v3.0 assay was used at survey level resolution to sequence the TRB variable region. The target sequencing depth for TRB was about 40,000-55,000 T-cell genomes per sample. Pooled TRB libraries were sequenced on an Illumina MiSeq with a v3 150-cycle kit. In the paper's pipeline: Repertoire analysis ran in R within a reproducible Nextflow workflow covering QC, data transformation and analysis. LymphoSeq2, an R package for AIRR-Seq data exploration, was used to implement custom analyses. After excluding a handful of samples that yielded fewer than 5000 total TRB sequences, around 190 HIV repertoires remained for analysis. Of the roughly 190 retained HIV repertoires, some 60 were collected before and 120 to 130 after ART initiation. Repertoires were downsampled to 5000 TRB nucleotide sequences, and summary statistics were averaged over 100 downsampling iterations. Only TRB sequences with CDR3 regions of at least seven amino acids were retained for analysis. Diversity was measured with a Shannon entropy-derived clonality score and the Gini coefficient. In the repertoire networks, any two of the top 5000 CDR3 amino acid sequences were connected whenever the two sequences differed by an edit distance of one. For TRB CDR3 amino acid sequences, GLIPH2 was used to predict antigen specificity groups and MHC restriction. CDR3 amino acid sequences were matched against VDJdb and McPAS-TCR to flag known CMV, EBV, HIV or tissue antigen associations. Pre-ART, post-ART and control groups were compared with Wilcoxon signed-rank tests and Holm-Bonferroni correction. Imported from immuneACCESS, the table was reduced by TCRdb to in-frame sequences with V and J called. These copies leave out some clones; in studies compared against another copy, an unresolved V gene accounts for under half, and the cause of the remainder is not known. Clone size and the V and J calls come from that table; the DNA yielded D and trimming. Present in this sample are just under 20,000 clones, approximately 83% of which were seen just once. Around 9.9% of the sample is held by the ten biggest clonotypes.

V and J are truncated by 0 bases and 2 bases respectively, leaving an intervening sequence of 5 bases. The CDR3 goes from the cysteine to the phenylalanine over 13 residues. Just CDR3 DNA is preserved here, 39 bases in frame from base 1. The CDR1 and CDR2 encoded by the germline V gene are SGDLS and YYNGEE. Participants were included only if at least one PBMC sample before ART initiation and at least two post-ART samples were available. Treatment was received in the United States of America by all participants with HIV. Cryopreserved samples of about 0.9-11 million PBMC were thawed and washed before DNA extraction. At the time of the earliest PBMC sample for each participant with HIV, ages ranged from 23 to 54 years. PBMC samples were contributed by each participant from 1-4 timepoints before ART initiation and 2-8 timepoints after ART initiation, with a median of 7 samples. For every participant, serial HIV viral load, CD4+ T-cell count, ART history and demographic data were obtained. Genomic DNA was extracted from unsorted PBMC with a Qiagen kit on a QIAcube, with processing performed in batches of 12 samples.

About this clone: No antigen is known for it. No per-base quality is available; no much larger clone lies one base away.

The sequence links TRBV9 to TRBJ1-2; the D gene cannot be named for sure. Specimen: unsorted PBMCs, collected 0.5 years before starting antiretroviral therapy. The source of this sequence is a man younger than 35 with HIV. The sequenced DNA: TGTGCCAGCAGCGTAGGCCAGAACTATGGCTACACCTTC. Translation gives CASSVGQNYGYTF.